This entry lists 22 T cell receptor beta chains sequenced from one sample in a study of blood T cell repertoires in COVID-19. The table came from immunoSEQ multiplex PCR; TCRdb's copy has only in-frame clones and leaves some out. The table shows some 260,000 clones, with 84% occurring only once. The sample consisted of PBMCs or T cells enriched from blood (not recorded which). The receptors come from a man younger than 45 with acute COVID-19.

The rearrangement uses TRBV27 and TRBJ2-2; 7 bases are a match to TRBD1. CDR3 length: 17 residues. CDR1 is MNHEY, CDR2 SMNVEV, per germline (reference sequence). V dropped 8 bases and J dropped 4; count of bases not matched to a gene: 16. The CDR3 nucleotides are TGTGCCAGCGTAGATCGGTTAAGGGGGCTGAGCACCGGGGAGCTGTTTTTT. Encoded protein: CASVDRLRGLSTGELFF.

The chain has TRBV7-2 and TRBJ2-3; D gene unclear. In germline, CDR1 is SGHTA, CDR2 FQGNSA. This CDR3 has 12 amino acids. V lost 2 bases and J 6 bases, leaving 6 bases between the germline ends. The CDR3 DNA reads TGTGCCAGCAGCTTATGGCCCGATACGCAGTATTTT. Its translation is CASSLWPDTQYF.

Points on this clone: Other DNA sequences of this sample code for an identical CDR3. The chain is built from TRBV28 and TRBJ1-1; maybe TRBD1 (5 bases). The length of the CDR3 is 13 residues. V lost 2 bases, J lost 4 bases, and 8 bases lay in between. CDR1 and CDR2 (germline): MDHEN, SYDVKM. The CDR3 nucleotides are TGTGCCAGCAGTTTACTGGGGGGCACTGAAGCTTTCTTT. As protein: CASSLLGGTEAFF.

The chain recombines TRBV6-4 with TRBJ1-1; weak D call: TRBD1 (5 bases). The CDR3 spans 13 residues. Trimming left V 5 bases short and J 3 bases short, with 10 bases between. In germline, CDR1 is MRHNA, CDR2 SNTAGT. The CDR3 sequence is CASSRQGDTEAFF. The CDR3 nucleotides are TGTGCCAGCAGTAGACAAGGGGACACTGAAGCTTTCTTT.

V and J are TRBV24-1 and TRBJ2-1; D gene unclear. The CDR3 length is 13 residues. The germline CDR1 and CDR2 sequences are KGHDR and SFDVKD. V lost 7 bases to trimming and J lost 3 bases, with 9 bases between them. The CDR3 DNA reads as TGTGCCACCAGCCTATCTGGCTACAATGAGCAGTTCTTC. It translates to CATSLSGYNEQFF.

The V call is TRBV5-5, the J call TRBJ1-2; D gene unclear. V was shortened by 4 bases and J by 8 bases, with 15 bases between the two germline ends. The CDR3 covers 13 residues. CDR1 and CDR2 from the germline V gene are SGHKS and YYEKEE (reference sequence). The chain's CDR3 is CASSPGRGGGYTF. The CDR3 DNA is TGTGCCAGCAGCCCTGGACGAGGCGGGGGCTACACCTTC.

The J gene is TRBJ2-1, the V gene TRBV12-3 or TRBV12-4; D unclear. V was clipped by 11 bases and J by 8 bases, with 13 bases between them. CDR3 length: 11 amino acids. CDR3 sequence reads: CACLRVDEQFF. The CDR3 bases are TGTGCCTGCTTACGGGTCGATGAGCAGTTCTTC.

The chain carries TRBV4-2 and TRBJ2-1, with D perhaps matching TRBD1 (6 bases). Germline V gives CDR1 LGHNA, CDR2 YNFKEQ. The CDR3 spans 18 residues. Trimming removed 1 base at V and 0 bases at J, with 16 bases between. In DNA form, the CDR3 reads TGTGCCAGCAGCCAAGGGTCAGTACAGGGAAGCTCCTACAATGAGCAGTTCTTC. It codes for CASSQGSVQGSSYNEQFF.

This clone was detected many times. The V and J genes are TRBV6-5 and TRBJ2-7; 7 bases fit TRBD1. Germline values: CDR1 MNHEY, CDR2 SVGAGI. V shed 6 bases and J 3 bases; nucleotides not matched to a gene: 2. The CDR3 consists of 12 residues. The CDR3 sequence: CASRGDSYEQYV. The CDR3 coding sequence is TGTGCCAGCAGGGGGGACAGCTACGAGCAGTACGTC.

This chain links TRBV11-3 with TRBJ2-5, with TRBD2 identical over 15 bases. Unmatched junction bases numbered 4, after V lost 3 bases and J lost 2 bases. This CDR3 has 17 amino acids. The V gene's germline CDR1 is SGHNT and CDR2 YENEEA. CDR3 sequence reads: CASSFGLAGGTQETQYF. The CDR3 bases are TGTGCCAGCAGCTTCGGACTAGCGGGAGGGACTCAAGAGACCCAGTACTTC.

This clone has just one count. Written as DNA, the CDR3 is TGTGCCAGCAGCCCCCCGGGACAGGGGAACACCGGGGAGCTGTTTTTT. It encodes CASSPPGQGNTGELFF. The V and J genes are TRBV4-2 and TRBJ2-2; TRBD1 matches 9 bases. From germline, CDR1 is LGHNA and CDR2 YNFKEQ. The CDR3 has 16 residues. The trim removed 4 bases at V and 1 base at J, leaving 4 bases unmatched.

The chain is built from TRBV7-8 and TRBJ2-7; possibly TRBD1 for D (5 bases). CDR1 and CDR2 (germline): SGHVS, FQNEAQ. The V and J ends lost 5 bases and 3 bases respectively, with 14 bases between them. This CDR3 is 14 amino acids long. The DNA for the CDR3 is TGTGCCAGCAGCACGACGACAGCCCTCTACGAGCAGTACGTC. Translation gives CASSTTTALYEQYV.

The chain is built from TRBV7-9 and TRBJ2-7, with 8 bases aligning to TRBD2. V dropped 4 bases and J dropped 4; count of bases not matched to a gene: 9. The CDR3 spans 15 residues. Germline loops: CDR1 SEHNR, CDR2 FQNEAQ (reference sequence). The CDR3 sequence is CASSSAAGGLYEQYV. The CDR3 DNA follows: TGTGCCAGCAGCTCAGCGGCGGGGGGTCTGTACGAGCAGTACGTC.

The chain links TRBV6-2 or TRBV6-3 to TRBJ2-1; 7 bases line up with TRBD2. Germline CDR1 is MNHEY and CDR2 is SVGEGT. Trimming at V came to 2 bases and at J to 4 bases, leaving 2 bases not matched to a gene. This CDR3 comprises 14 residues. CDR3 nucleotides: TGTGCCAGCAGTTACCAGCGGGGTTACAATGAGCAGTTCTTC. As protein: CASSYQRGYNEQFF.

The V and J genes are TRBV28 and TRBJ1-2; maybe TRBD1 (6 bases). The CDR3 is 13 amino acids. Per the germline V gene, CDR1 is MDHEN and CDR2 is SYDVKM. The V gene lost 5 bases and the J gene lost 7 bases, with 14 bases spanning the gap. The CDR3 sequence is CASSRPGRGGYTF. The CDR3 region has the DNA TGTGCCAGCAGTCGGCCAGGCAGGGGTGGCTACACCTTC.

The rearrangement uses TRBV7-9 and TRBJ2-2, with D maybe TRBD1 (6 bases). The V gene lost 4 bases and the J gene lost 1 base, with 13 bases spanning the gap. The germline gives CDR1 SEHNR, CDR2 FQNEAQ (reference sequence). The CDR3 has 16 residues. DNA for the CDR3: TGTGCCAGCAGCTCCAGCCTGACAGGGAACACCGGGGAGCTGTTTTTT. Translated: CASSSSLTGNTGELFF.

J is TRBJ2-7 and V is TRBV14; 9 bases line up with TRBD1. Trimming at V came to 2 bases and at J to 6 bases, leaving 20 bases not matched to a gene. Germline values: CDR1 SGHDN, CDR2 FVKESK. There are 19 residues in the CDR3. CDR3 region: CASSQRGTRGQGFHREQYV. As DNA, the CDR3 is TGTGCCAGCAGCCAAAGAGGTACTAGGGGACAGGGTTTTCACCGCGAGCAGTACGTC.

The chain uses TRBV5-1 and TRBJ1-2, with 8 bases identical to TRBD1. J gave up 5 bases and V 3 bases, and 6 bases lay outside the gene matches. The CDR3 runs to 14 residues. Germline V CDR1 and CDR2: SGHRS, YFSETQ. CDR3 loop: CASSSLQGEYGYTF. Written as DNA, the CDR3 is TGCGCCAGCAGCTCCCTACAGGGGGAGTATGGCTACACCTTC.

This rearrangement joins TRBV5-1 to TRBJ2-5; 7 positions agree with TRBD2. Germline V gene data show CDR1 as SGHRS and CDR2 as YFSETQ. J gave up 4 bases and V 4 bases, and 4 bases lay outside the gene matches. There are 13 residues in the CDR3. The CDR3 here is CASSTGGGETQYF. The DNA of the CDR3 is TGCGCCAGCAGCACCGGCGGGGGAGAGACCCAGTACTTC.

The chain employs TRBV28 and TRBJ1-2; TRBD1 matches 9 bases. The germline CDR1 and CDR2 sequences are MDHEN and SYDVKM. Losses at the gene ends were 2 bases for V and 8 bases for J; bases not matched to a gene: 12. The CDR3 spans 16 residues. CDR3: CASSLRMKGQGQGYTF. The CDR3 DNA reads as TGTGCCAGCAGTTTAAGAATGAAGGGACAGGGACAGGGCTACACCTTC.

The chain links TRBV19 to TRBJ2-6, with TRBD1 identical over 9 bases. Germline values: CDR1 LNHDA, CDR2 SQIVND (reference sequence). Germline trimming cut 8 bases from V and 4 bases from J; bases unmatched to any gene: 12. This CDR3 is 17 amino acids long. The CDR3 DNA is TGTGCCAGTTGCGAGGACAGGGGATTAGGGGGGGCCAACGTCCTGACTTTC. This codes for CASCEDRGLGGANVLTF.

The chain has TRBV6-4 and TRBJ2-2, with 7 bases identical to TRBD1. V lost 8 bases to trimming and J lost 4 bases; unmatched junction nucleotides: 7. CDR1 and CDR2 from the germline V gene are MRHNA and SNTAGT. The CDR3 has 14 amino acids. The CDR3 DNA reads as TGTGCCAGCTCACAGGGGTTTCGCACCGGGGAGCTGTTTTTT. This codes for CASSQGFRTGELFF.